This T cell receptor beta chain was found in a study of cytomegalovirus exposure and HLA in healthy donors (dated by TCRdb to about 2017). Study-wide context: An earlier analysis of approximately 640 of the donors reported 250 to 300 Gb of sequence data and some 120 million unique TCR beta sequences from some 180 million T cells. The T cell repertoires of 700 or so subjects were profiled by immunosequencing and related to cytomegalovirus serostatus. Because of strong linkage in the cohort, roughly five DR-DQ haplotypes were treated as single units for association and clustering. High-throughput TCR immunosequencing, statistical association of individual TCRs with disease status, and machine learning were combined to predict cytomegalovirus infection status. To decide whether each TCR beta V gene segment behaved as functional or pseudogenic, an earlier analysis of some 600 of the donors relied on high-throughput TCR beta sequencing. Every discovery cohort repertoire had been produced on one sequencing platform. Typing coverage varied by locus: about 620-640 donors for A, B, C, DRB1 and DQB1; approximately 520 for DQA1; over 600 for DPA1; 450 to 480 for DPB1. Rather than using new phenotypic data, the later analysis identified candidate immune exposures from TCR beta sequences and from how often those sequences occurred across donors. In a later genetic analysis, genome-wide SNP genotypes for about three fifths of the roughly 670 donors were used, and that subset was treated as a discovery cohort. In addition to the first cohort of 500 to 850 subjects, a separate validation cohort of about 120 different subjects was used. Donor age, sex, ethnicity and CMV serostatus were compiled alongside the repertoire data. Both class I and class II loci were covered by HLA typing, at four-digit resolution. Of the roughly 400 genotyped donors, more than 75% were placed in the genetic ancestry cluster associated with self-reported Caucasian donors. Across 300 to 500 genotyped donors of the cohort, an average of about 250,000 unique TCR beta nucleotide sequences per donor were sequenced, and approximately 17% of those sequences were non-productive. About 300 gigabases of sequencing data and approximately 91 million unique TCR sequences made up an early release that covered approximately 620 HLA-typed donors. The study aimed to test whether signatures of past pathogen exposure could be identified by cataloging public T cell receptors. In a later analysis, previously published TCR beta repertoires from 600 to 850 donors were re-analyzed and high-resolution HLA genotyping was added so that TCR occurrence patterns could be studied.

The cohort comprised several hundred healthy bone marrow donors. At the time of sampling, every cohort member was nominally healthy, though immune exposures that went unrecorded were likely present. The donor tested CMV seropositive and was one of the 289 seropositive cohort members. A peripheral blood sample was collected from each donor, and TCR beta sequencing was performed on peripheral blood mononuclear cells. The Qiagen DNeasy Blood Extraction Kit was used to extract genomic DNA from the blood cell samples. The receptor library was made with the immunoSEQ multiplex PCR assay. For the multiplex PCR, a mixture combining 60 forward primers for TCR Vbeta segments and 13 reverse primers for TCR Jbeta segments was used. A multiplex PCR assay on genomic DNA amplified the CDR3 region of rearranged TCR beta genes. Amplified TCR beta libraries were sequenced as 87-base-pair reads on the Illumina HiSeq System. In the authors' own workflow: A later analysis counted about 80 million unique TCR beta chains across the 550 to 750 repertoires, and roughly 11 million of these chains were shared by at least two donors. A nearest-neighbor algorithm error-corrected the raw reads and collapsed the reads into unique sequences, merging closely related sequences to remove PCR and sequencing errors. V, D and J gene segments were assigned by aligning CDR3 sequences to IMGT reference sequences. For a sequence to be retained, at least a six-nucleotide match to both a V gene segment and a J gene segment was required. Rearrangements were classified as productive when the CDR3 lacked stop codons and remained in frame with V and J, and all other rearrangements were classified as non-productive. Following IMGT convention, CDR3 was defined as the stretch from the second conserved V-encoded cysteine to the conserved J-encoded phenylalanine. Sequences without an unambiguous match to a single V gene segment were excluded from the earlier analysis of several hundred of the donors. An earlier analysis of under 750 of the donors called V segments functional above 56.7% productive rearrangements and segregating when the between-donor standard deviation exceeded 5%. To diagnose cytomegalovirus status from the catalog of TCR beta chain sequences, a statistical classification framework was built. In a later analysis, V and J genes were assigned by comparing TCR nucleotide sequences against IMGT/GENE-DB human TR gene sequences. A later analysis assigned CDR3 sequences and most-parsimonious VDJ recombination scenarios with the TCRdist pipeline. In a later analysis, each TCR beta chain was defined by its CDR3 amino acid sequence together with its V-gene family, and reads without a unique V-gene family were excluded. To address suspected cross-contamination and a sequencing artifact, a later analysis removed over 500 highly shared, low-generation-probability nucleotide sequences. For each public chain, a later analysis derived a clonal expansion index from normalized ranks of inferred template counts within each repertoire. In a later analysis, generation probabilities were computed using a VDJ recombination model fitted to out-of-frame rearrangements, and the results were checked against IGoR. Hypergeometric tests were used in a later analysis to score TCR-TCR, TCR-HLA and TCR-CMV co-occurrence, with a repertoire-size bias correction applied to the TCR pairs. In a later analysis, false discovery rates were estimated by permuting HLA or CMV assignments 20 times. In a later analysis, co-occurring TCRs were grouped using DBSCAN, and TCRdist sequence similarity was added for clustering within HLA-allele-positive subsets. Repertoires with fewer than 30,000 or more than 120,000 public chains, plus five repertoires with anomalous nucleotide sharing, were excluded from co-occurrence clustering. Entries here come from immuneACCESS through TCRdb and include only in-frame sequences with V and J called. Some clones fail to appear in such tables; in the studies checked, an unresolved V gene covers under half of the shortfall, and the cause of the remainder is unknown. V, J and clone size reflect that table, while D and trimming were determined from the DNA. The sample contains about 98,000 clones, about four fifths of them found a single time. The top ten clonotypes cover approximately 3.7% of the sample.

Points on this clone: No cognate antigen has been identified for it. No much larger clone exists at a distance of one base, and base qualities are not known.

The paper's findings and limits, for the study overall: A cluster of highly shared sequence variants was judged likely to be a technical artifact of the sequencing pipeline. In a later analysis, some 18,000 TCR beta sequences were associated with specific HLA alleles at a false discovery rate of 0.05. Linkage disequilibrium might explain the correlated functional status among segregating V segments, but an unknown experimental factor could not be excluded. A few of the identified cytomegalovirus-associated TCR beta chains were confirmed in vitro to be specific for cytomegalovirus antigens. A later analysis found that HLA-associated TCR beta chains were more clonally expanded and had lower generation probabilities than equally common non-associated chains. An earlier analysis of around 600 of the donors showed that most TCR beta V segments appeared in productive rearrangements either about 87% or about 30% of the time, which broadly matched IMGT annotations. A further reported finding was that TCR beta sequences accurately predicted the HLA-A and HLA-B alleles for most subjects in the first cohort. Presence/absence analyses assumed roughly uniform sequencing depth across donors, an assumption that may not hold. Most TCR sequences were observed very rarely across donors, whereas some public TCRs were present in many individuals. The classifier was reported to diagnose cytomegalovirus status with high specificity and sensitivity in both the original cohort and the validation cohort. According to a later analysis, parvovirus B19, influenza, CMV and Epstein-Barr virus appeared linked to several top co-occurrence clusters. In the study, approximately 150 TCR beta chains were listed as associated with cytomegalovirus. A later analysis found that TCR association rates varied across HLA loci, with DRB1 alleles showing the most associated TCRs and HLA-C alleles the fewest. Strong co-occurrence of HLA alleles, especially DR and DQ, made assigning TCR associations to individual alleles difficult. The cohort was sequenced for TCR beta chains only, and without alpha or paired-chain data the features that could be detected were limited. CMV serostatus was the only immune exposure information available for the cohort. A later analysis found that most CMV-associated TCR beta chains appeared HLA-restricted, with HLA associations seemingly driven largely by CMV exposure. In a later genetic analysis, fewer N-insertions in productive TCRs were reported among donors in an Asian-associated ancestry cluster than the roughly 640-donor mean. Because counts were too low, about 15 rarely observed V segments, including chromosome 9 orphons, were left out of the earlier analysis of over 550 of the donors. Because some donors lacked HLA typing at each locus, the association tests relied only on the typed subset. An association between a missense DCLRE1C variant and V-gene and J-gene trimming of TCR beta chains was found in a later genetic analysis and replicated in an independent cohort. The authors suggested that the approach could potentially be generalized to other disease states and immunological phenotypes. The 87-base-pair reads could not distinguish some IMGT-functional V segments, including TRBV6-2 and TRBV6-3, so those segments were excluded.

From the cysteine through the phenylalanine, the CDR3 covers 15 amino acids. The read is trimmed to its CDR3 DNA, 45 bases read in frame from base 1. Between the V and J ends, shortened by 4 bases and 4 bases respectively, the junction contains 16 bases. CDR1 MNHNS and CDR2 SASEGT are derived from the germline V gene. This TCR derives from a female donor in good health and CMV-seropositive. The chain is assembled from TRBV6-1 and TRBJ2-5; the D segment cannot be called with confidence. Source material: PBMCs. CDR3 reads: CASSAPLGITETQYF. The DNA sequence is as follows: TGTGCCAGCAGTGCCCCCCTAGGAATCACAGAGACCCAGTACTTC.